A selection of T cell receptor beta chains follows, all from one sample in a study of cytomegalovirus exposure and HLA in healthy donors. TCRdb's table, derived via immunoSEQ multiplex PCR, lists solely in-frame clones and lacks some. Of over 200,000 clones listed, approximately 78% are singletons. The sample taken for sequencing was PBMCs. These receptor sequences come from a male donor in good health and CMV-seronegative. Both conserved end residues are part of each CDR3. D genes are given only for firm matches. Some rows have no size entry. The others give once, few or many, or a class for an expanded clone.

CDR3 DNA	CDR3 protein	clone size	V gene	J gene	D gene
TGTGCCAGCAGCAATCCCGGGACAGGGAACACCGGGGAGCTGTTTTTT	CASSNPGTGNTGELFF	once	TRBV7-3	TRBJ2-2	TRBD1
TGCGCCAGCAGCTTGGCCCGGACAGGGGGCGCAGATACGCAGTATTTT	CASSLARTGGADTQYF	once	TRBV5-1	TRBJ2-3	TRBD1
TGTGCCAGCAGTGAATCCTGGGGACTAGCGGGTGAAGAGACCCAGTACTTC	CASSESWGLAGEETQYF	.	TRBV25-1	TRBJ2-5	TRBD2
TGTGCCAGCAGCCAAGATAGGTGGTCAGGGGGCACTGAAGCTTTCTTT	CASSQDRWSGGTEAFF	.	TRBV14	TRBJ1-1	TRBD1
TGTGCCAGCAGCGGGACAGGAAACTACGAGCAGTACTTC	CASSGTGNYEQYF	.	TRBV5-4	TRBJ2-7	TRBD1
TGTGCCAGCAGTGATATCCCAGGGTCTAATCAGCCCCAGCATTTT	CASSDIPGSNQPQHF	.	TRBV2	TRBJ1-5	.
TGTGCCAGCAGCCCAAGAGGGGCAGGGGGCGCGTACGAGCAGTACTTC	CASSPRGAGGAYEQYF	few	TRBV11-2	TRBJ2-7	TRBD1
TGCGCCAGCAGCTTGAGTTCGGGATCTCATGGCTACACCTTC	CASSLSSGSHGYTF	.	TRBV5-1	TRBJ1-2	.
TGTGCCAGCAGCTTAACTTACCTAACCCCGCAGTTCTTC	CASSLTYLTPQFF	.	TRBV7-3	TRBJ2-1	.
TGTGCCAGCAGTGAAAGGGAGGGGAGCAATCAGCCCCAGCATTTT	CASSEREGSNQPQHF	.	TRBV6-1	TRBJ1-5	.
TGTGCCAGCAGCTTAGTAGGACAGGGGAGATACGAGCAGTACTTC	CASSLVGQGRYEQYF	.	TRBV7-9	TRBJ2-7	TRBD1
TGTGCCAGTCGACAGACTAGCGATCTCAATGAGCAGTTCTTC	CASRQTSDLNEQFF	.	TRBV19	TRBJ2-1	TRBD2
TGTGCCAGCAGGGACGGGAGTACAGATACGCAGTATTTT	CASRDGSTDTQYF	.	TRBV2	TRBJ2-3	.
TGTGCCAGCAGCTTAGACCAACCGGGACTAGCATTCGGGGAGCTGTTTTTT	CASSLDQPGLAFGELFF	.	TRBV7-6	TRBJ2-2	TRBD2
TGTGCCAGCAGAACGGGGCTAGCGGGAGGGCAAAATGAGCAGTTCTTC	CASRTGLAGGQNEQFF	.	TRBV6-6	TRBJ2-1	TRBD2
TGTGCCAGCAGTCCCGGACAGTTTTCTAACTATGGCTACACCTTC	CASSPGQFSNYGYTF	.	TRBV5-4	TRBJ1-2	.
TGCGCCAGCAGCCTAGGACAGGGCTGGGAGCAGTACTTC	CASSLGQGWEQYF	.	TRBV5-1	TRBJ2-7	TRBD1
TGTGCCAGCTCACCATTATCGGGAAGGACCAGCTACGAGCAGTACTTC	CASSPLSGRTSYEQYF	few	TRBV18	TRBJ2-7	.
TGTGCCAGCAGGACTACAGGGGGCTCCTACAATGAGCAGTTCTTC	CASRTTGGSYNEQFF	.	TRBV7-3	TRBJ2-1	TRBD1
TGTGCCAGCTCACCTGGGACAGGGAGTGAGCAGTTCTTC	CASSPGTGSEQFF	.	TRBV18	TRBJ2-1	TRBD1
TGTGCCAGCAGCCCCCTCACCGGGGAGCTGTTTTTT	CASSPLTGELFF	.	TRBV9	TRBJ2-2	.
TGTGCCAGCAGTCATGGGACTAGCGGTTACAATGAGCAGTTCTTC	CASSHGTSGYNEQFF	once	TRBV6-6	TRBJ2-1	TRBD2
TGTGCCAGTAGTATCCGGCGCGGGACAGGGGTCGGAGAGACCCAGTACTTC	CASSIRRGTGVGETQYF	once	TRBV19	TRBJ2-5	TRBD1
TGTGCCAGCAGGAGGGGGCTCGGCACCGGGGAGCTGTTTTTT	CASRRGLGTGELFF	.	TRBV13	TRBJ2-2	TRBD1
TGCGCCAGCAGCTTGTATTTTAGCGGGAGGGACGCTACCCAGTACTTC	CASSLYFSGRDATQYF	.	TRBV5-1	TRBJ2-5	TRBD2
TGTGCCTGGAGAGACAGTTACTACATGAACACTGAAGCTTTCTTT	CAWRDSYYMNTEAFF	.	TRBV30	TRBJ1-1	.
TGTGCCAGCAGGACTAGCGGGAGGCCCACAGATACGCAGTATTTT	CASRTSGRPTDTQYF	.	TRBV21-1	TRBJ2-3	.
TGTGCCAGTGGTATATCAGCGGGAAACACAGATACGCAGTATTTT	CASGISAGNTDTQYF	.	TRBV19	TRBJ2-3	TRBD2
TGTGCCAGCAAACAGCTCCATGAGCAGTTCTTC	CASKQLHEQFF	few	TRBV2	TRBJ2-1	.
TGTGCCAGCAGCTTGTTCGGGACTAGCGGGATACACACCGGGGAGCTGTTTTTT	CASSLFGTSGIHTGELFF	.	TRBV5-6	TRBJ2-2	TRBD2
TGTGCCAGCAGTTTAGGGGGGGCAAGTCAGCCCCAGCATTTT	CASSLGGASQPQHF	.	TRBV27	TRBJ1-5	.
TGTGCCAGCAGCCCACAGGGTTTGGCCAATGAGCAGTTCTTC	CASSPQGLANEQFF	.	TRBV4-2	TRBJ2-1	.
TGCGCCAGCAGCCAAGAACAGGGATTGCGGCAGTACTTC	CASSQEQGLRQYF	.	TRBV4-1	TRBJ2-7	.
TGTGCCAGCAGTTACGCGGTGAATTCACCCCTCCACTTT	CASSYAVNSPLHF	.	TRBV6-5	TRBJ1-6	.
TGTGCCAGCAGTGACCAGGGTAGCGGGAAGGTTATAGATACGCAGTATTTT	CASSDQGSGKVIDTQYF	.	TRBV6-1	TRBJ2-3	TRBD2
TGTGCCAGCAGGAGCGGGAGCTCTGGGGCCAACGTCCTGACTTTC	CASRSGSSGANVLTF	.	TRBV6-1	TRBJ2-6	TRBD2
TGTGCCAGCAGCTTATTTCCTACAGATACGCAGTATTTT	CASSLFPTDTQYF	.	TRBV7-3	TRBJ2-3	.
TGCGCCAGCAGCCCGCAAGGATCGCGGGGCCAAGAGACCCAGTACTTC	CASSPQGSRGQETQYF	.	TRBV4-1	TRBJ2-5	.
TGTGCAAGTCGCCCCGGGTCGGTAGCGGGAGGGCCAGACGAGCAGTACTTC	CASRPGSVAGGPDEQYF	.	TRBV12-2	TRBJ2-7	.
TGTGCCAGCAGCGGGGACAGGGGTTTTGAGCCCCAGCATTTT	CASSGDRGFEPQHF	.	TRBV2	TRBJ1-5	TRBD1
TGTGCCTGGAGTGGGCCGGGGGGCAATCAGCCCCAGCATTTT	CAWSGPGGNQPQHF	.	TRBV30	TRBJ1-5	.
TGTGCCAGTAGGCCGCGGGAGGGGGACTTATATCAGCCCCAGCATTTT	CASRPREGDLYQPQHF	.	TRBV19	TRBJ1-5	.
TGTGCCAGCAGGATGGGACAGGTCGTCTCCTACGAGCAGTACTTC	CASRMGQVVSYEQYF	.	TRBV6-5	TRBJ2-7	TRBD1
TGTGCCGCCACCGCAGGGGGCGACTACGAGCAGTACTTC	CAATAGGDYEQYF	.	TRBV7-2	TRBJ2-7	TRBD1
TGTGCCAGCAGTTCGACAGGGAGAAACACCATATATTTT	CASSSTGRNTIYF	.	TRBV6-5	TRBJ1-3	TRBD1
TGCGCCAGCAGCCCCGGACAGGGTCGGTACGAGCAGTACTTC	CASSPGQGRYEQYF	.	TRBV4-1	TRBJ2-7	TRBD1
TGTGCCAGCAGCGTAGAGGCGGGACTAGCGGGGGGGGTCACAGATACGCAGTATTTT	CASSVEAGLAGGVTDTQYF	.	TRBV9	TRBJ2-3	TRBD2
TGTGCCAGCAGCGGCCGGGGGAGGGGAGGTTCCTACGAGCAGTACTTC	CASSGRGRGGSYEQYF	.	TRBV11-2	TRBJ2-7	TRBD2